The present T cell receptor (beta chain) was sequenced within a study of neurological immune-mediated disorders. Study at large: The disease course was relapsing-remitting in 31 and secondary progressive in about 8.5% of the roughly 34 multiple sclerosis patients.

TCRdb reanalysed the 5' RACE reads using MiXCR and keeps one entry per CDR3 protein. Of 45,000 to 65,000 distinct CDR3 sequences listed, approximately 4% are singletons. To note about this clonotype: Its antigen remains unknown.

CDR3 length equals 19 residues. Germline lookup yields CDR1 SGHRS and CDR2 YFSETQ. Trimming removed 0 bases from V and 0 bases from J; junction bases left unmatched: 12. General study points: The multiple sclerosis repertoire cluster was not associated with any clinical or MRI feature, with the authors stating that larger cohorts are needed. The greatest degree of TCR clonal expansion was observed in HTLV-1-associated myelopathy, with the lowest in multiple sclerosis, below that of healthy controls. Phylogenetic grouping assigned the repertoires of 18 of 34 multiple sclerosis patients to one related-CDR3 cluster, which constitutes a possible signature.

This sequence originates from a man in his fifties or sixties with multiple sclerosis. Material: PBMCs. V is TRBV5-1 and J is TRBJ2-1, with 7 bases identical to TRBD1. CDR3 loop: CASSLEGPGQLSSYNEQFF. DNA of the CDR3: TGCGCCAGCAGCTTGGAGGGACCGGGACAGTTGAGCTCCTACAATGAGCAGTTCTTC.